A selection of T cell receptor beta chains follows, all from one sample in a study of glioma-infiltrating T cells. TCRdb re-derived calls from the multiplex PCR reads in MiXCR, one entry per CDR3 protein. The sample shows fewer than 200,000 distinct CDR3 sequences, approximately 40% of them seen only once. Sequenced sample: glioma tissue, nonneoplastic brain tissue, or PBMCs (not recorded which). The receptors derive from a human donor with low-grade glioma or glioblastoma, undergoing nonglioma brain surgery, or in good health (not recorded which). The CDR3 runs from the conserved cysteine through the conserved F or W. The D gene is left open where the match is weak. Where a row states a size, it is once, few, many or the class of an expanded clone; other rows omit it.

>once|TRBJ1-1|TRBV29-1|NA
CSVGRYSLNTEAFF
TGCAGCGTCGGGCGGTACAGCTTGAACACTGAAGCTTTCTTT
>few|TRBJ2-7|TRBV10-3|TRBD1
CAISDARGSYEQYF
TGTGCCATCAGTGACGCCAGGGGGTCCTACGAGCAGTACTTC
>many|TRBJ2-1|TRBV6-1|TRBD2
CASSELAGGYNEQFF
TGTGCCAGCAGTGAACTAGCGGGAGGATACAATGAGCAGTTCTTC
>NA|TRBJ2-7|TRBV12-3/TRBV12-4|NA
CASRLQPRLDDSYEQYF
TGTGCCAGCAGACTTCAACCCCGACTAGATGACTCCTACGAGCAGTACTTC
>NA|TRBJ2-7|TRBV28|TRBD1
CASSFASVRTTGQGVDQQYF
TGTGCCAGCAGTTTCGCGAGTGTGAGGACGACGGGACAGGGGGTGGATCAGCAGTACTTC
>NA|TRBJ1-5|TRBV5-6|NA
CASSLHGPGPQHF
TGTGCCAGCAGCTTGCACGGACCGGGGCCCCAGCATTTT
>many|TRBJ2-2|TRBV6-1|NA
CASSAMRGGLELFF
TGTGCCAGCAGCGCGATGAGGGGGGGGCTGGAGCTGTTTTTT
>many|TRBJ2-1|TRBV2|NA
CASSDSLLSYNEQFF
TGTGCCAGCAGTGACTCCCTCCTCTCCTACAATGAGCAGTTCTTC
>NA|TRBJ2-3|TRBV27|TRBD1
CASSLNQGVGTDTQYF
TGTGCTAGCAGTCTAAATCAGGGGGTCGGCACAGATACGCAGTATTTT
>many|TRBJ1-5|TRBV27|TRBD1
CARGQGLGNQPQHF
TGTGCCAGGGGACAGGGGCTGGGCAATCAGCCCCAGCATTTT
>NA|TRBJ1-3|TRBV12-3/TRBV12-4|TRBD1
CASTGGFGNTIYF
TGTGCCAGCACAGGGGGCTTTGGAAACACCATATATTTT
>NA|TRBJ2-5|TRBV7-8|NA
CASSLDSTWNFLGKTQYF
TGTGCCAGCAGCTTAGATTCGACATGGAATTTCTTAGGAAAGACCCAGTACTTC
>few|TRBJ2-5|TRBV12-3/TRBV12-4|NA
CASNNNYQETQYF
TGTGCCAGCAACAACAACTACCAAGAGACCCAGTACTTC
>few|TRBJ2-3|TRBV11-2|NA
CASSTQSGTDTQYF
TGTGCCAGCAGCACCCAAAGCGGGACAGATACGCAGTATTTT
>few|TRBJ2-1|TRBV19|NA
CASSMSGNRNNEQFF
TGTGCCAGTAGTATGTCAGGGAATCGCAACAATGAGCAGTTCTTC
>few|TRBJ2-1|TRBV29-1|NA
CSVTVLNDNEQFF
TGCAGCGTGACAGTCCTGAACGACAATGAGCAGTTCTTC
>many|TRBJ2-5|TRBV7-9|NA
CASSRLQETQYF
TGTGCCAGCAGCCGTCTTCAAGAGACCCAGTACTTC
>NA|TRBJ2-5|TRBV6-5|TRBD2
CASSVRSSGSPYQETQYF
TGTGCCAGCAGTGTACGCTCTAGCGGGAGCCCGTACCAAGAGACCCAGTACTTC
>NA|TRBJ1-3|TRBV12-5|NA
CASELDGAGNTIYF
TGTGCTAGTGAGCTCGACGGCGCTGGAAACACCATATATTTT
>many|TRBJ1-4|TRBV6-6|TRBD1
CASSYRGGENEKLFF
TGTGCCAGCAGTTACCGAGGGGGCGAAAATGAAAAACTGTTTTTT
>NA|TRBJ2-3|TRBV6-1|TRBD2
CASSGSGTQQQLYF
TGTGCCAGCAGTGGAAGCGGGACCCAACAGCAGTTATATTTT
>many|TRBJ2-4|TRBV28|NA
CAGKGVKNIQYF
TGTGCCGGCAAAGGGGTCAAAAACATTCAGTACTTC
>many|TRBJ1-1|TRBV20-1|NA
CSAKKTSDTEAFF
TGCAGTGCTAAAAAAACATCGGACACTGAAGCTTTCTTT
>many|TRBJ2-3|TRBV12-5|NA
CASGPPRDTATDTQYF
TGTGCTAGTGGTCCCCCGAGGGATACGGCCACAGATACGCAGTATTTT
>few|TRBJ1-2|TRBV19|NA
CASTYAMDVLF
TGTGCCAGTACCTATGCGATGGACGTCCTATTC
>many|TRBJ1-1|TRBV27|TRBD1
CASSTIPGTVNTEAFF
TGTGCCAGCAGTACCATCCCCGGGACAGTGAACACTGAAGCTTTCTTT
>NA|TRBJ2-3|TRBV7-2|TRBD2
CASSEDLLAGNTDTQYF
TGTGCCAGCAGCGAAGATCTACTAGCGGGGAACACAGATACGCAGTATTTT
>many|TRBJ2-5|TRBV10-3|NA
CAISENNIAQETQYF
TGTGCCATCAGTGAGAACAACATAGCCCAAGAGACCCAGTACTTC
>NA|TRBJ2-6|TRBV18|TRBD2
CASSPSMVAGTGANVLTF
TGTGCCAGCTCACCTTCTATGGTAGCGGGAACAGGGGCCAACGTCCTGACTTTC
>NA|TRBJ1-5|TRBV7-8|NA
CASSLTGGLGNKPQHF
TGTGCCAGCAGCTTAACCGGGGGGTTAGGCAATAAGCCCCAGCATTTT
>NA|TRBJ1-1|TRBV9|NA
CASTSEAAMNTEAFF
TGTGCCAGCACCAGCGAGGCAGCAATGAACACTGAAGCTTTCTTT
>once|TRBJ2-4|TRBV5-4|NA
CASILAGGRVTKNIQYF
TGTGCCAGCATCTTGGCCGGGGGGCGAGTGACCAAAAACATTCAGTACTTC
>many|TRBJ2-2|TRBV25-1|TRBD2
CASSRNSGMGTGELFF
TGTGCCAGCAGTCGCAATAGCGGGATGGGTACCGGGGAGCTGTTTTTT
>few|TRBJ2-2|TRBV2|NA
CAQAPSLVRTGELFF
TGTGCTCAAGCGCCCTCACTAGTTCGCACCGGGGAGCTGTTTTTT
>NA|TRBJ2-7|TRBV12-5|NA
CASGLTTQQYF
TGTGCTAGTGGTTTGACCACCCAGCAGTACTTC
>once|TRBJ2-1|TRBV6-2/TRBV6-3|NA
CASSSPGRYNEKFF
TGTGCCAGCAGTTCTCCCGGGAGATACAATGAGAAGTTCTTC
>once|TRBJ2-7|TRBV7-9|NA
CASSLVLDQRYKQYF
TGTGCCAGCAGCTTAGTACTAGATCAACGCTACAAGCAGTACTTC
>NA|TRBJ2-6|TRBV19|TRBD1
CARTGAGANVLTF
TGTGCCAGGACAGGGGCTGGGGCCAACGTCCTGACTTTC
>NA|TRBJ1-1|TRBV6-1|NA
CASWRSRTEAFF
TGTGCCAGCTGGAGATCCCGCACTGAAGCTTTCTTT
>many|TRBJ2-5|TRBV7-7|NA
CASSSVEQETQYF
TGTGCCAGCAGCTCAGTGGAGCAAGAGACCCAGTACTTC
>once|TRBJ2-1|TRBV7-3|NA
CASTPMDLGEQFF
TGTGCCAGCACCCCAATGGATTTGGGAGAGCAGTTCTTC
>once|TRBJ2-2|TRBV20-1|NA
CSARRIYRITGELFF
TGCAGTGCAAGACGGATCTACAGGATCACCGGGGAGCTGTTTTTT
>few|TRBJ2-7|TRBV19|TRBD2
CASSIASTFAGGPYEQYF
TGTGCCAGTAGTATAGCTTCTACGTTCGCGGGAGGGCCCTACGAGCAGTACTTC
>NA|TRBJ2-7|TRBV4-2|NA
CASSQDSSARRVYEQYF
TGTGCCAGCAGCCAAGATTCGTCCGCCAGGAGGGTTTACGAGCAGTACTTC
>many|TRBJ2-6|TRBV6-1|NA
CASRKRTDRSGANVLTF
TGTGCCAGCAGGAAAAGGACAGACCGGTCTGGGGCCAACGTCCTGACTTTC
>NA|TRBJ2-1|TRBV5-4|NA
CASSLVPGALTYNEQFF
TGTGCCAGCAGCTTGGTTCCCGGGGCGCTTACTTACAATGAGCAGTTCTTC
>once|TRBJ2-1|TRBV2|NA
CASSRDPPGGYSNNEQFF
TGTGCCAGCAGTCGAGACCCTCCCGGGGGATATTCCAACAATGAGCAGTTCTTC
>few|TRBJ2-5|TRBV3-1|NA
CASSQEPGAEETQYF
TGTGCCAGCAGCCAAGAACCGGGGGCAGAAGAGACCCAGTACTTC
>many|TRBJ1-3|TRBV27|NA
CASKGSLSGNTIYF
TGTGCCAGCAAGGGCAGCCTCTCTGGAAACACCATATATTTT